These 20 T cell receptor beta chains were sequenced from one sample in a study of cytomegalovirus exposure and HLA in healthy donors. With 60 Vbeta and 13 Jbeta primers, the PCR was carried out. The data were produced by immunoSEQ multiplex PCR, yet TCRdb's version contains in-frame clones alone and is incomplete. The sample includes over 150,000 clones, around 68% of them seen just once. The sequenced sample was PBMCs. The receptors here all came from a woman aged 40-49 years in good health and CMV-seropositive.

This chain links TRBV7-3 with TRBJ2-2; 10 positions agree with TRBD2. Per the germline V gene, CDR1 is SGHTA and CDR2 is FQGTGA. V dropped 5 bases and J dropped 2; count of bases not matched to a gene: 5. The CDR3 extends over 16 amino acids. The CDR3 DNA reads as TGTGCCAGCAGCCCCTGGACTAGCGGAAACACCGGGGAGCTGTTTTTT. As protein: CASSPWTSGNTGELFF.

This clone was seen a handful of times. The gene calls are TRBV2 and TRBJ2-7; 9 nucleotides line up with TRBD1. In germline, CDR1 is SNHLY, CDR2 FYNNEI. The ends lost 6 bases at V and 4 bases at J; junction bases unmatched: 4. CDR3 length: 13 residues. In DNA form, the CDR3 reads TGTGCCAGCAGACGGGACAGGGAATACGAGCAGTACTTC. This codes for CASRRDREYEQYF.

The chain employs TRBV7-9 and TRBJ1-1; D gene uncertain. The V gene lost 1 base and the J gene lost 2 bases, with 14 bases spanning the gap. CDR1 is SEHNR and CDR2 is FQNEAQ in the germline V gene (reference sequence). CDR3 size: 16 residues. CDR3: CASSLDLYPLNTEAFF. The CDR3 coding sequence is TGTGCCAGCAGCTTAGATCTATACCCTCTAAACACTGAAGCTTTCTTT. Using reference TRBV7-9 and TRBJ1-1 for the parts outside the CDR3, the full variable domain is DTGVSQNPRHKITKRGQNVTFRCDPISEHNRLYWYRQTLGQGPEFLTYFQNEAQLEKSRLLSDRFSAERPKGSFSTLEIQRTEQGDSAMYLCASSLDLYPLNTEAFFGQGTRLTVV.

The V gene is TRBV6-6, the J gene TRBJ2-5, with 13 bases aligning to TRBD2. V was pared by 5 bases and J by 4 bases, with 4 bases of the junction left unmatched. The CDR3 consists of 15 residues. CDR1 is MNHNY and CDR2 is SVGAGI in the germline V gene (reference sequence). The CDR3 sequence is CASSARLAGGETQYF. The CDR3 DNA is TGTGCCAGCAGTGCAAGACTAGCGGGAGGAGAGACCCAGTACTTC.

This clone was seen only a few times. The junction departs from the called germline gene at one end, perhaps through a read error. The V call is TRBV7-7, the J call TRBJ2-7; no definite D call. The CDR3 consists of 11 residues. Germline V lookup: CDR1 SSHAT, CDR2 FNYEAQ (reference sequence). CDR3 loop: CASSYPREQYF. The CDR3 nucleotides read TGTGCTAGCAGCTACCCTAGGGAGCAGTACTTC.

The genes are TRBV19 and TRBJ1-1; 8 nucleotides align to TRBD1. The CDR3 runs to 16 residues. The V and J ends lost 6 bases and 1 base, in that order; junction bases with no gene match: 10. Germline V gene data show CDR1 as LNHDA and CDR2 as SQIVND (reference sequence). CDR3 in DNA: TGTGCCAGTAGCAACAGGGGGGAAGAAGAGAACACTGAAGCTTTCTTT. This encodes CASSNRGEEENTEAFF.

This rearrangement joins TRBV29-1 to TRBJ2-1; tentatively, D is TRBD2 (6 bases). The germline V and J ends were trimmed by 1 base and 7 bases, with 14 bases remaining between them. Germline V gene sequence: CDR1 SQVTM, CDR2 ANQGSEA. This CDR3 region has 14 residues. The CDR3 region has the DNA TGCAGCGTTGAAGTAAGCGGGCAGCATAATGAGCAGTTCTTC. Its protein is CSVEVSGQHNEQFF.

This clone is labeled medium-sized. V usage is TRBV27 and J usage is TRBJ2-1, with D possibly being TRBD2 (5 bases). Germline loops: CDR1 MNHEY, CDR2 SMNVEV (reference sequence). The CDR3 is made up of 14 amino acids. Trimming cost V 5 bases and J 3 bases, with 11 bases left between them. The CDR3 nucleotides read TGTGCCAGCAGTCGCGGGCCTCGCTACAATGAGCAGTTCTTC. As protein: CASSRGPRYNEQFF.

The chain has TRBV2 and TRBJ1-4; D gene ambiguous. Germline CDR1 reads SNHLY; CDR2 reads FYNNEI. Deletions cut 3 bases from V and 6 bases from J, with 11 bases between. The CDR3 extends over 14 amino acids. The DNA for the CDR3 is TGTGCCAGCAGTGAGTACAGAGAATATGAAAAACTGTTTTTT. Its protein product is CASSEYREYEKLFF.

Worth noting for this clone: One junction end disagrees with the germline gene, perhaps due to a read error. The chain recombines TRBV5-4 with TRBJ1-5; no clear D gene. Germline lookup yields CDR1 SGHNT and CDR2 YYREEE (reference sequence). The CDR3 is 13 residues long. This CDR3 is CASSFGEGKPQHF. The CDR3, as DNA: TGTGCTAGCAGCTTCGGAGAGGGCAAGCCCCAGCATTTT.

V usage is TRBV4-2 and J usage is TRBJ2-1; TRBD2 might be the D (6 bases). V lost 0 bases to trimming and J lost 8 bases, with 17 bases between them. CDR3 size: 16 residues. CDR1 and CDR2 from the germline V gene are LGHNA and YNFKEQ. Written as DNA, the CDR3 is TGTGCCAGCAGCCAAGATAAAGGGCGGGATTGGGATGAGCAGTTCTTC. Its translation is CASSQDKGRDWDEQFF.

This clone was seen only a few times. This chain uses TRBV5-4 with TRBJ2-3, with 9 bases matching TRBD1. Germline CDR1 is SGHNT and CDR2 is YYREEE (reference sequence). CDR3 length: 15 amino acids. V dropped 0 bases and J dropped 3; count of bases not matched to a gene: 2. CDR3 region: CASSLAGTGTDTQYF. The DNA for the CDR3 is TGTGCCAGCAGCTTGGCCGGGACAGGGACAGATACGCAGTATTTT. Full variable domain (outside the CDR3, taken from reference TRBV5-4 and TRBJ2-3): ETGVTQSPTHLIKTRGQQVTLRCSSQSGHNTVSWYQQALGQGPQFIFQYYREEENGRGNFPPRFSGLQFPNYSSELNVNALELDDSALYLCASSLAGTGTDTQYFGPGTRLTVL.

V usage is TRBV6-5 and J usage is TRBJ1-5; 9 positions agree with TRBD1. The CDR3 runs 14 residues. Germline V lookup: CDR1 MNHEY, CDR2 SVGAGI. Unmatched junction bases numbered 1, after V lost 6 bases and J lost 1 base. The CDR3 protein is CASRGTGSNQPQHF. DNA of the CDR3: TGTGCCAGCAGGGGGACAGGGAGCAATCAGCCCCAGCATTTT.

This clone has only a few counts. The gene calls are TRBV27 and TRBJ1-6, with 9 bases identical to TRBD1. The junction had 11 bases not matched to a gene; V was cut back by 5 bases and J by 9 bases. The CDR3 is 16 residues long. The germline V gene encodes CDR1 MNHEY and CDR2 SMNVEV (reference sequence). CDR3 in amino acids: CASSTGTGTFGSPLHF. CDR3 bases: TGTGCCAGCAGTACCGGGACAGGGACGTTCGGTTCACCCCTCCACTTT.

The CDR3 region has the DNA TGTGCCAGCAGCTTAGATTCCGCAGGGACTAACACCGGGGAGCTGTTTTTT. Translated, it gives CASSLDSAGTNTGELFF. V usage is TRBV11-2 and J usage is TRBJ2-2; tentative D call: TRBD2 (6 bases). V dropped 0 bases and J dropped 2 bases, with 13 bases sitting between them. CDR1 is SGHAT and CDR2 is FQNNGV in the germline V gene. The CDR3 spans 17 residues.

The chain recombines TRBV18 with TRBJ2-3; possible D gene TRBD1, 6 bases. V lost 6 bases and J lost 3, with 16 bases in between. The CDR3 contains 15 residues. Germline values: CDR1 KGHSH, CDR2 LQKENI. The CDR3 DNA follows: TGTGCCAGCTCCCTCAACAGGGTTCGGACAGATACGCAGTATTTT. Its protein product is CASSLNRVRTDTQYF. Filled out from reference TRBV18 and TRBJ2-3, the complete variable domain reads NAGVMQNPRHLVRRRGQEARLRCSPMKGHSHVYWYRQLPEEGLKFMVYLQKENIIDESGMPKERFSAEFPKEGPSILRIQQVVRGDSAAYFCASSLNRVRTDTQYFGPGTRLTVL.

The genes are TRBV4-3 and TRBJ2-3; TRBD2 matches 14 bases. This CDR3 comprises 16 residues. CDR1 LGHNA and CDR2 YSLEER come from the germline V gene. The V gene end was trimmed by 2 bases and the J gene end by 6 bases; junction bases not matched to a gene: 4. The CDR3 bases are TGCGCCAGCAGCCAACTAGGGACTAGCGGGAGTGATACGCAGTATTTT. Its translation: CASSQLGTSGSDTQYF.

The rearrangement joins TRBV20-1 to TRBJ2-5; tentatively, D is TRBD2 (7 bases). The CDR3 contains 10 residues. CDR1 and CDR2 (germline): DFQATT, SNEGSKA (reference sequence). V gave up 3 bases and J gave up 12 bases, with 11 bases separating them. The CDR3 loop reads CSARDSGKYF. The CDR3, as DNA: TGCAGTGCTAGGGACAGCGGGAAGTACTTC.

The chain couples TRBV5-4 to TRBJ2-5; the D gene is possibly TRBD2 (7 bases). Germline assignment: CDR1 SGHNT and CDR2 YYREEE (reference sequence). The CDR3 has 15 residues. V was trimmed by 6 bases and J by 2 bases, leaving 17 bases between them. In DNA, the CDR3 is TGTGCCAGCAATCGGGGGGCTAGCGATCAAGAGACCCAGTACTTC. Translation gives CASNRGASDQETQYF.

The rearrangement links TRBV6-1 to TRBJ2-7; 9 positions match TRBD1. Trimming at V came to 4 bases and at J to 5 bases, leaving 6 bases not matched to a gene. CDR1 is MNHNS and CDR2 is SASEGT in the germline V gene. The CDR3 is 14 amino acids. The CDR3 bases are TGTGCCAGCAGTGTCTACAGGGGGCTCAACGAGCAGTACTTC. Translating gives CASSVYRGLNEQYF.